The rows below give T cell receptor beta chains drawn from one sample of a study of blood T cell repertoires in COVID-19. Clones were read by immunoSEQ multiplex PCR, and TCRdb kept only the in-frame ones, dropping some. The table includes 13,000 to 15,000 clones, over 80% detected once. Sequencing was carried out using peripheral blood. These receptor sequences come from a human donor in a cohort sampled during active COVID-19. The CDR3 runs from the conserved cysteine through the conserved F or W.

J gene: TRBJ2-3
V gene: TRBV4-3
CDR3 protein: CASSQPGTATQYF

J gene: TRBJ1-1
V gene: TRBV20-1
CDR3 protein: CSAHDTVEAFF

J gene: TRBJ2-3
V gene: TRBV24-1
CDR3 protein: CATSDPGTDHTDTQYF

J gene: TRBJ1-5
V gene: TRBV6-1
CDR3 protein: CASSEVGGLYQPQHF

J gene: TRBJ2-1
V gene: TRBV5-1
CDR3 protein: CASSLFAGTANYNEQFF

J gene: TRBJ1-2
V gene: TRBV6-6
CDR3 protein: CASSSGSGGNYGYTF

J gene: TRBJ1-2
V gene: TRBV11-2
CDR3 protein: CASSPPTAGSHGYTF

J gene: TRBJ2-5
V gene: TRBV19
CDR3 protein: CASSIVGGRQTQYF

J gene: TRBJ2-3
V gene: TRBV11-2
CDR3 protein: CASSLRLAGGPSTDTQYF

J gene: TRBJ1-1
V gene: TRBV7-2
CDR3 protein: CASSPLVGAREAFF

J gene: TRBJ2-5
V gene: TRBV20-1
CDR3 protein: CSARPEETQYF

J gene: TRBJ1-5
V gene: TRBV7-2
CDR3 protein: CASSFGVSNQPQHF

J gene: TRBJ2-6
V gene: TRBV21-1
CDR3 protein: CASRETGVTGANVLTF

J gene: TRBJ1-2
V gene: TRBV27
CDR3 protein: CASSFSPQGALGYTF

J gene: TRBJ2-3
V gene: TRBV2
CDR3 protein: CASRTGTGNTDTQYF

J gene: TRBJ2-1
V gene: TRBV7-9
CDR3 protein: CASSPPPGQGSYNEQFF

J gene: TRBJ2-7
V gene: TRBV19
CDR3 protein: CACPASGPVSTYEQYF

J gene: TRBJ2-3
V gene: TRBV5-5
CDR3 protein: CASSGDRGPTIPTDTQYF

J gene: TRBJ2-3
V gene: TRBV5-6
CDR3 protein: CASSYQQGIPSSTDTQYF

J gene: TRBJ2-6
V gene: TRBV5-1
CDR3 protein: CASGPTGISGANVLTF

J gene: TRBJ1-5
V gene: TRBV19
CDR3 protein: CASSLLNQPQHF

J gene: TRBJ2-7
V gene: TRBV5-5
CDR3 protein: CASSLVGTPAYEQYF

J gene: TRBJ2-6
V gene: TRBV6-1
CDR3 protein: CASSDVRGTAGANVLTF

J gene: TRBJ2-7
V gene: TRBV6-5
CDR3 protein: CASSRGTGGNYEQYF

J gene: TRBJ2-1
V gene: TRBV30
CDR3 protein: CAWSASAGEQFF

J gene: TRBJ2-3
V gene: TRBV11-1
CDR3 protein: CASSLAASGSVDTQYF

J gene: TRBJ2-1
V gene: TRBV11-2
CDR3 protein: CASSLDPGAYNEQFF

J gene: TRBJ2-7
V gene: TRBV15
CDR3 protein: CATSRVRDRGGEQYF

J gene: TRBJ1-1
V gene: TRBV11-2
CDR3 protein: CASSEGVWTEAFF

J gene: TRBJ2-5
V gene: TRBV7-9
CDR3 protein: CASSLEGNHQETQYF

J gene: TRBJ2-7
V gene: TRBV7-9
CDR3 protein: CASSGSYEQYF

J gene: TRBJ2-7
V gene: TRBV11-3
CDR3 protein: CASSLETSGMSYEQYF

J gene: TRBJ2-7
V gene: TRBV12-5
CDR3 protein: CASGLARDIGIYEQYF

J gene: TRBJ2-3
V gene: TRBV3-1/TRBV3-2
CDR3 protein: CASSSRAGRTDTQYF

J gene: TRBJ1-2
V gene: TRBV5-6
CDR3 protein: CASSLSGGFGGYTF

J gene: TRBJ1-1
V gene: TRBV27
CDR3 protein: CASRDASEGAFF

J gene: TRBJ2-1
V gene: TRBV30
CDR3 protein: CAWTSGQGYNEQFF

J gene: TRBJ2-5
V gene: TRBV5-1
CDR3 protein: CASSLAGRGPETQYF

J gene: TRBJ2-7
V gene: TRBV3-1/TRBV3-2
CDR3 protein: CASSQYRRQSYEQYF

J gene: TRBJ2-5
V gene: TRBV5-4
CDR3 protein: CASSSAKGGNSQETQYF

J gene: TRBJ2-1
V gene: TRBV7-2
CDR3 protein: CASSLRLAGAWGYNEQFF

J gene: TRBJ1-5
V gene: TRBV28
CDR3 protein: CASTRQTGGFQPQHF